The T cell receptor beta chain described here comes from a study of identical twins' blood T cells (dated by TCRdb to the early 2010s). A note on the overall study: About 52 million Illumina reads were obtained across about twelve libraries, of which six were alpha-chain libraries and six were beta-chain libraries. Using next-generation sequencing, the study compared the TCR alpha and beta chain repertoires of three pairs of monozygous twins to assess how genetics influences repertoire formation. What the research found in general, with its limitations: Environmental influences could not be excluded as an explanation for twin similarity, since twins were reared together. Validation by independent studies was stated to be required for the proposed role of the TCRalpha J segment in MHC recognition during thymic selection. The number of CDR3 clonotypes shared between two donors was mainly determined by the product of the cloneset sizes of the two donors, and no clear deviation from this trend was shown by twins. Among the most abundant TCRbeta clonotypes, each donor shared more CDR3 sequences with her twin than with unrelated donors. Twin pairs were reported to be markedly more alike in V gene usage than unrelated donors were, even when looking at non-selected out-of-frame TCRbeta clonotypes.

Receptors were amplified or captured by 5' RACE. This sample was sequenced with an Illumina Genome Analyzer IIx. RNA-based TCR cDNA libraries were prepared by a previously described protocol with several modifications. To prevent cross-contamination, barcodes specific to each sample were added to both ends of every TCR cDNA library during cDNA synthesis and amplification. On the study's bioinformatics: Between about 100,000 and nearly 550,000 clonotypes were identified per individual, with about 2.2 to 4 million CDR3-containing reads per library. Reads with improper barcode index combinations were discarded, and clonesets were then built for each library with the MiTCR software. While assembling CDR3 clonotypes, MiTCR filtered or rescued low-quality reads and corrected PCR and sequencing errors. Artificial out-of-frame clonotypes were mapped to in-frame sequences, with one indel allowed in the CDR3, and then removed. To measure how similar V and J gene usage was between donors, Jensen-Shannon divergence was divided by mean entropy. TCRdb reprocessed the public reads (quality trimming at Q25 with fastp, clone calling with MiXCR) and kept in-frame beta chains. CDR3 protein sequences are deduplicated, and each keeps its most common genes and DNA. These V and J calls derive from TCRdb rather than the authors' analysis. Across this sample there are 300,000 to 450,000 distinct CDR3 sequences, with over 25% seen only once. The top ten clonotypes cover 5.5% to 6.5% of the sample.

Comment on this clonotype: Its antigen remains unidentified. Qualities for individual bases were not recorded, and no much larger clone is one base off.

The CDR3, from cysteine to phenylalanine, totals 15 residues. Just CDR3 DNA is preserved here, 45 bases in frame from base 1. The CDR1 and CDR2 encoded by the germline V gene are MGHDK and SYGVNS. Relative to germline, V is 6 bases shorter and J is 10 bases shorter, with 24 bases between their ends. The donors were six healthy women who made up three monozygous twin pairs. All three twin pairs had been reared together and were thought likely to have met the same infectious agents and vaccines. TCR cDNA libraries were prepared from RNA that had been isolated from peripheral blood mononuclear cells. The receptor comes from a woman aged 18-49 years in good health. The chain links TRBV25-1 with TRBJ1-1, with TRBD1 tentatively as D gene (6 bases match). Material for sequencing was PBMCs. The CDR3 region has the sequence CASSDPSLGTPGAFF. The nucleotides are TGTGCCAGCAGCGATCCCTCCCTCGGGACACCGGGAGCTTTCTTT.